This T cell receptor beta chain was retrieved from a study of tumor-infiltrating lymphocytes in localized non-small cell lung cancer. Only in-frame clones appear in the TCRdb table, and some are missing; sequencing was by immunoSEQ multiplex PCR. In the table there are tens of thousands of clones, 80% to 90% of which are singletons. A few counts support this clone. Specimen: lung tumor tissue. The clonotype comes from a human donor with non-small cell lung cancer.

The CDR3 region has the DNA TGTGCCAGCAGCGTAGGAGCCGTAGCGGGACCGAACACCGGGGAGCTGTTTTTT. As protein: CASSVGAVAGPNTGELFF. The chain combines TRBV9 with TRBJ2-2; the match to TRBD2 covers 8 bases. V was clipped by 0 bases and J by 0 bases; unmatched bases: 7. The germline CDR1 and CDR2 sequences are SGDLS and YYNGEE. The CDR3 covers 18 residues.